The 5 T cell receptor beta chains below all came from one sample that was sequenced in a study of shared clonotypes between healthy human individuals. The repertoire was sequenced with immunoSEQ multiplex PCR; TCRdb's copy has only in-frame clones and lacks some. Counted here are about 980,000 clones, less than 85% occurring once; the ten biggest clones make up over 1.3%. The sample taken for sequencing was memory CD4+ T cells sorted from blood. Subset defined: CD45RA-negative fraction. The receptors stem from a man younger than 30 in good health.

CDR3 nucleotides: TGTGCCAGCAGAACGGGACAGGGGGGAAGTCAGCCCCAGCATTTT. As protein: CASRTGQGGSQPQHF. The J gene is TRBJ1-5, the V gene TRBV27, with 11 bases lining up with TRBD1. CDR1 and CDR2 from the germline V gene are MNHEY and SMNVEV (reference sequence). There are 15 residues in the CDR3. Trimming took 6 bases from V and 6 from J; bases not matched to a gene: 7.

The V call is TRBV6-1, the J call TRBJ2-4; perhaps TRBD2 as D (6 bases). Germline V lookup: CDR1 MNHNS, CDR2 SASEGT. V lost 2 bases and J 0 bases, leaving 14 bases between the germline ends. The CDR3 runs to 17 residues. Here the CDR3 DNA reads TGTGCCAGCAGTGAATTGGGTAGCGGCTTAGCCAAAAACATTCAGTACTTC. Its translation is CASSELGSGLAKNIQYF.

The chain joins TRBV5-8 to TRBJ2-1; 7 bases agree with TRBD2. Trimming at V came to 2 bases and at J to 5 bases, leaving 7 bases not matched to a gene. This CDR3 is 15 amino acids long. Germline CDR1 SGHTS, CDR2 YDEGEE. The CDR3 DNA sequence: TGTGCCAGCAGCTTAGCGGGACTACCAAACAATGAGCAGTTCTTC. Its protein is CASSLAGLPNNEQFF.

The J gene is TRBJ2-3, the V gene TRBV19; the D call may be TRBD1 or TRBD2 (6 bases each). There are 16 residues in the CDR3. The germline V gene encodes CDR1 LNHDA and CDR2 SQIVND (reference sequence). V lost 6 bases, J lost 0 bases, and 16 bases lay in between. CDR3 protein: CASRTRRGTSTDTQYF. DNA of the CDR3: TGTGCCAGTAGAACAAGGAGGGGGACTAGCACAGATACGCAGTATTTT.

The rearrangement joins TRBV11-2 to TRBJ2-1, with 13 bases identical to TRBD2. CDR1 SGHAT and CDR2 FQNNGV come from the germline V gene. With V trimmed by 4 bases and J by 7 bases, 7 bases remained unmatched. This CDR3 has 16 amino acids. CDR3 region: CASSSGLAGVWNEQFF. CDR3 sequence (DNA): TGTGCCAGCAGCTCCGGACTAGCGGGAGTTTGGAATGAGCAGTTCTTC.